This T cell receptor beta chain originates from a study of beta chain features in type 1 diabetes. This clone was observed a few times. The sequenced template was cDNA made from the entire isolated RNA. Profiled with immunoSEQ multiplex PCR; TCRdb holds only in-frame clones, not every one. The sample has some 900,000 clones; roughly 15% are singletons. Germline CDR1 KGHSH, CDR2 LQKENI. This CDR3 is 16 amino acids long. V was shortened by 0 bases and J by 5 bases, with 11 bases between the two germline ends. The chain couples TRBV18 to TRBJ2-6; D ambiguous. Sequencing input: naive CD4+ T cells from blood. The clonotype was recovered from a woman aged 18-29 years in good health. The CDR3 sequence: CASSPPSSRWANVLTF. In DNA form, the CDR3 reads TGTGCCAGCTCACCACCGTCGAGCCGCTGGGCCAACGTCCTGACTTTC. Combining the CDR3 with reference TRBV18 and TRBJ2-6 gives the whole variable domain NAGVMQNPRHLVRRRGQEARLRCSPMKGHSHVYWYRQLPEEGLKFMVYLQKENIIDESGMPKERFSAEFPKEGPSILRIQQVVRGDSAAYFCASSPPSSRWANVLTFGAGSRLTVL.